These T cell receptor beta chains were read from a single sample in a study of blood T cell repertoires in COVID-19. TCRdb's copy holds only in-frame clones and misses some; the assay was immunoSEQ multiplex PCR. This sample has about 160,000 clones, with under 95% found just once. Sequenced input: peripheral blood. Source of these receptors: a man aged 55-75 years with active or convalescent COVID-19. Both conserved end residues are part of each CDR3. The D gene is left open where the match is weak.

d_gene	v_gene	j_gene	CDR3aa	CDR3nt
TRBD1	TRBV27	TRBJ2-5	CASVAAGTGRRETQYF	TGTGCCAGCGTAGCTGCCGGGACAGGGAGAAGGGAGACCCAGTACTTC
NA	TRBV18	TRBJ1-1	CASSPAGNTEAFF	TGTGCCAGCTCCCCAGCGGGGAACACTGAAGCTTTCTTT
TRBD2	TRBV2	TRBJ2-3	CAPSASAGGPGRTDTQYF	TGTGCGCCATCAGCTTCCGCGGGGGGGCCCGGTCGCACAGATACGCAGTATTTT
NA	TRBV12-3/TRBV12-4	TRBJ2-7	CASSLIRGEQYF	TGTGCCAGCAGTTTGATTCGGGGCGAGCAGTACTTC
NA	TRBV5-6	TRBJ2-7	CASSQQGSWEQYF	TGTGCCAGCAGCCAACAGGGATCCTGGGAGCAGTACTTC
TRBD2	TRBV6-5	TRBJ2-7	CASSILAGGLDEQYF	TGTGCCAGCAGTATCCTAGCGGGAGGACTCGACGAGCAGTACTTC
TRBD1	TRBV28	TRBJ1-5	CASSLAWDSSNQPQHF	TGTGCCAGCAGTTTAGCCTGGGACAGCAGCAATCAGCCCCAGCATTTT
NA	TRBV14	TRBJ1-1	CASSPSWTANTEAFF	TGTGCCAGCAGCCCGTCTTGGACAGCGAACACTGAAGCTTTCTTT
TRBD2	TRBV3-1/TRBV3-2	TRBJ2-3	CASSHLGLAITDTQYF	TGTGCCAGCAGCCACCTCGGACTAGCGATCACAGATACGCAGTATTTT
TRBD1	TRBV11-3	TRBJ1-2	CASSSRTGAGYTF	TGTGCCAGCAGCTCCCGGACAGGGGCTGGCTACACCTTC
NA	TRBV7-9	TRBJ1-6	CASSLQGARNSPLHF	TGTGCCAGCAGCTTACAAGGGGCTCGTAATTCACCCCTCCACTTT